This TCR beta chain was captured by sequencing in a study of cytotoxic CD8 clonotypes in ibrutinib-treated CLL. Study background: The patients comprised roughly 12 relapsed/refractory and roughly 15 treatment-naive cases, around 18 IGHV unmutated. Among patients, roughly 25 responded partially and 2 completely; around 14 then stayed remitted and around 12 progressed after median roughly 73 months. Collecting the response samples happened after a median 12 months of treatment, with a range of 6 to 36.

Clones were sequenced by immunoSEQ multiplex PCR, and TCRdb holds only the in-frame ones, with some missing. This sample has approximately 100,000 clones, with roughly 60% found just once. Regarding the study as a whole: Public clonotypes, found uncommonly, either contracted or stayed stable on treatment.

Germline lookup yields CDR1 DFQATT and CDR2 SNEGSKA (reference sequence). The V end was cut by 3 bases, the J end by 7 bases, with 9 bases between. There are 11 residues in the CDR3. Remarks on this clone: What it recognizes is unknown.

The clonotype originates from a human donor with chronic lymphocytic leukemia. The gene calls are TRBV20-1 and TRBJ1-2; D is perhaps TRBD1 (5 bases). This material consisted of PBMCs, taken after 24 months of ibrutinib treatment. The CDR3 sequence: CSARGTFGYTF. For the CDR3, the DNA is TGCAGTGCTAGGGGGACTTTTGGCTACACCTTC.